One sample yielded the 11 T cell receptor beta chains listed below, sequenced in a study of blood T cell repertoires in COVID-19. Only in-frame clones appear in the TCRdb table, and some are missing; sequencing was by immunoSEQ multiplex PCR. The table lists 400,000 or so clones, over 75% of them singletons, with 1.5% to 2.5% in the top ten. The sample consisted of PBMCs or T cells enriched from blood (not recorded which). The receptors come from a man aged 40-50 years in a cohort exposed to, infected with or recovered from COVID-19 (not recorded which).

As regards this clone: Other DNA sequences in the sample encode the same CDR3. The chain employs TRBV6-5 and TRBJ2-7, with 9 bases fitting TRBD1. Germline V CDR1 and CDR2: MNHEY, SVGAGI. After removal of 0 bases from V and 4 bases from J, the junction contained 1 base not matched to a gene. CDR3 length: 14 amino acids. CDR3 sequence (DNA): TGTGCCAGCAGTTACTCGACAGGGGGATACGAGCAGTACTTC. Protein: CASSYSTGGYEQYF.

This sequence joins TRBV7-3 and TRBJ2-1; 8 bases are shared with TRBD2. Germline trimming cut 4 bases from V and 8 bases from J; bases unmatched to any gene: 4. This CDR3 contains 13 residues. Looked up from germline, CDR1 is SGHTA and CDR2 is FQGTGA. Here the CDR3 DNA reads TGTGCCAGCAGCTCGGGGGGGCAATATGAGCAGTTCTTC. As protein: CASSSGGQYEQFF.

The chain couples TRBV18 to TRBJ2-1; 9 positions match TRBD2. The ends lost 6 bases at V and 0 bases at J; junction bases unmatched: 12. The germline gives CDR1 KGHSH, CDR2 LQKENI. The CDR3 has 18 residues. CDR3 amino acids: CASSAESTSGSSYNEQFF. CDR3 nucleotides: TGTGCCAGCTCGGCGGAGTCGACTAGCGGTAGCTCCTACAATGAGCAGTTCTTC.

CDR3 residues: CASSLARGRTEAFF. The CDR3, as DNA: TGTGCCAGCAGCTTAGCCAGGGGTCGGACTGAAGCTTTCTTT. The chain employs TRBV11-2 and TRBJ1-1, with D possibly being TRBD1 (6 bases). This CDR3 is 14 amino acids long. CDR1 is SGHAT, CDR2 FQNNGV, per germline. V shed 1 base and J shed 5 bases, with 11 bases lying between them. Filled out from reference TRBV11-2 and TRBJ1-1, the complete variable domain reads EAGVAQSPRYKIIEKRQSVAFWCNPISGHATLYWYQQILGQGPKLLIQFQNNGVVDDSQLPKDRFSAERLKGVDSTLKIQPAKLEDSAVYLCASSLARGRTEAFFGQGTRLTVV.

The V and J genes are TRBV27 and TRBJ2-1; TRBD1 is a possible D gene (6 bases). Germline loops: CDR1 MNHEY, CDR2 SMNVEV (reference sequence). The V gene lost 6 bases and the J gene lost 4 bases, with 16 bases spanning the gap. The CDR3 has 15 residues. As DNA, the CDR3 is TGTGCCAGCAGACTCCTCCGGACAGAGTACAATGAGCAGTTCTTC. Translated: CASRLLRTEYNEQFF.

This chain uses TRBV24-1 with TRBJ2-2; D perhaps matches TRBD1 (6 bases). This CDR3 has 15 residues. The ends were cut back, 6 bases at V and 2 bases at J, with 12 bases in the middle. The germline V gene has CDR1 KGHDR and CDR2 SFDVKD. CDR3 sequence (DNA): TGTGCCACCAGTTCTGAACAGGGTAACACCGGGGAGCTGTTTTTT. Amino acids: CATSSEQGNTGELFF.

The chain links TRBV18 to TRBJ2-3, with D perhaps TRBD2 (6 bases). The CDR3 is 15 amino acids. Germline lookup yields CDR1 KGHSH and CDR2 LQKENI. The ends were cut back, 3 bases at V and 1 base at J, with 11 bases in the middle. The CDR3 nucleotides are TGTGCCAGCTCACCGAGGGCGGGACGCACAGATACGCAGTATTTT. As protein: CASSPRAGRTDTQYF.

The chain is built from TRBV6-2 or TRBV6-3 and TRBJ1-1, with D perhaps TRBD1 (5 bases). The CDR3 extends over 13 amino acids. Germline CDR1 is MNHEY and CDR2 is SVGEGT. Trimming took off 4 bases at V and 9 bases at J, with 15 bases between the two ends. CDR3 nucleotide sequence: TGTGCCAGCAGTTGGAGCAGGGTCACCCAAGCTTTCTTT. Translated, it gives CASSWSRVTQAFF.

This chain joins TRBV6-5 and TRBJ1-5; D may be TRBD1 (6 bases). V lost 5 bases and J lost 8, with 10 bases in between. The CDR3 consists of 12 residues. Per germline, CDR1 MNHEY and CDR2 SVGAGI. CDR3 loop: CASSRGGEPQHF. The CDR3 coding sequence is TGTGCCAGCAGTCGAGGGGGGGAGCCCCAGCATTTT.

V is TRBV18 and J is TRBJ1-1; no clear D gene. This CDR3 has 15 residues. Trimming removed 6 bases from V and 1 base from J, with 15 bases in between. Germline-derived CDR1 and CDR2 are KGHSH and LQKENI. The CDR3, as DNA: TGTGCCAGCTCGCCCTCGGTACAGCCGAACACTGAAGCTTTCTTT. Encoded protein: CASSPSVQPNTEAFF.

The chain has TRBV28 and TRBJ2-7, with D tentatively TRBD1 (6 bases). Germline CDR1 MDHEN, CDR2 SYDVKM. The CDR3 extends over 15 amino acids. The V gene lost 8 bases and the J gene lost 4 bases, with 21 bases spanning the gap. The CDR3 region is CASLGVGAAEYEQYF. The CDR3 nucleotides are TGTGCCAGCCTGGGGGTGGGGGCGGCCGAGTACGAGCAGTACTTC.